The 29 T cell receptor beta chains below all came from one sample that was sequenced in a study of CD8+ T cells in alopecia areata. Sequencing templates came from extracted RNA that was reverse transcribed into cDNA. Method: immunoSEQ multiplex PCR; TCRdb's copy keeps in-frame clones and lacks some. The data show approximately 120,000 clones, roughly 50% seen once. The sequencing sample was made of NKG2D-low CD8+ T cells sorted from blood. All receptors come from a human donor with alopecia areata.

In this sample, this clone turned up a few times. This sequence joins TRBV29-1 and TRBJ2-7; 9 bases line up with TRBD2. The CDR3 runs 13 residues. Germline V CDR1 and CDR2: SQVTM, ANQGSEA. With 4 bases clipped from V and 2 bases from J, the junction kept 3 bases outside the gene matches. The CDR3 loop is CSVVLAGPYEQYF. The DNA of the CDR3 is TGCAGCGTTGTTCTAGCGGGACCCTACGAGCAGTACTTC.

This clone was counted only a few times. V and J are TRBV29-1 and TRBJ2-5; TRBD1 or TRBD2 may be the D gene (5 bases each). Germline loops: CDR1 SQVTM, CDR2 ANQGSEA. The CDR3 is 14 residues long. V lost 3 bases and J 1 base, leaving 12 bases between the germline ends. The CDR3 DNA reads as TGCAGCGTTGACACCGGGGCCGGCCAAGAGACCCAGTACTTC. This sequence encodes CSVDTGAGQETQYF.

The V and J genes are TRBV5-4 and TRBJ2-1, with no clear D. The CDR3 covers 15 residues. CDR1 is SGHNT, CDR2 YYREEE, per germline (reference sequence). V was trimmed by 4 bases and J by 0 bases, leaving 11 bases between them. The CDR3 coding sequence is TGTGCCAGCAGCCCGGGCTGGAGCTCCTACAATGAGCAGTTCTTC. This encodes CASSPGWSSYNEQFF.

In its sample, this clone was seen many times. This chain uses TRBV19 with TRBJ1-4; D unclear. From germline, CDR1 is LNHDA and CDR2 SQIVND (reference sequence). V was cut by 5 bases and J by 5 bases, with 9 bases left in between. CDR3 length: 13 amino acids. The CDR3 spells CASSATENEKLFF. In DNA, the CDR3 is TGTGCCAGTAGTGCAACTGAAAATGAAAAACTGTTTTTT.

This chain uses TRBV29-1 with TRBJ2-5; 10 positions agree with TRBD2. Germline lookup yields CDR1 SQVTM and CDR2 ANQGSEA. V was clipped by 1 base and J by 1 base; unmatched bases: 6. This CDR3 is 16 amino acids long. The CDR3 DNA follows: TGCAGCGTTGAAGGTCTAGCGGGAGAGGGCCAAGAGACCCAGTACTTC. Protein: CSVEGLAGEGQETQYF.

This clone showed up just a few times. The chain links TRBV29-1 to TRBJ2-1, with a possible D match to TRBD2 (7 bases). This CDR3 has 16 residues. V lost 6 bases to trimming and J lost 0 bases, with 18 bases between them. From germline, CDR1 is SQVTM and CDR2 ANQGSEA. The CDR3 loop is CSVRGDQGSSYNEQFF. CDR3 DNA: TGCAGCGTCCGGGGGGATCAGGGGAGCTCCTACAATGAGCAGTTCTTC.

This sequence joins TRBV29-1 and TRBJ1-2, with D perhaps matching TRBD1 (6 bases). The ends were cut back, 3 bases at V and 3 bases at J, with 11 bases in the middle. The CDR3 contains 13 residues. Germline CDR1 SQVTM, CDR2 ANQGSEA. The CDR3 sequence: CSVDWGQDYGYTF. The CDR3 DNA sequence: TGCAGCGTTGACTGGGGGCAGGACTATGGCTACACCTTC.

This chain uses TRBV7-8 with TRBJ2-7, with a tentative D call TRBD2 (5 bases). This CDR3 region has 15 residues. With 3 bases removed from V and 0 bases from J, the gap between germline ends came to 12 bases. Germline CDR1 reads SGHVS; CDR2 reads FQNEAQ. CDR3 amino acids: CASSFFEGSSYEQYF. The DNA for the CDR3 is TGTGCCAGCAGCTTCTTCGAGGGAAGCTCCTACGAGCAGTACTTC.

This sequence joins TRBV25-1 and TRBJ2-7; no clear D gene. The germline V gene encodes CDR1 MGHDK and CDR2 SYGVNS. The V end lost 3 bases, the J end lost 9 bases, and 9 bases lay between the germline ends. The CDR3 consists of 11 residues. The CDR3 DNA reads as TGTGCCAGCAGTGATCAGCTAACGCAGTACTTC. This codes for CASSDQLTQYF.

This chain links TRBV5-1 with TRBJ2-1, with D possibly being TRBD1 or TRBD2 (6 bases each). Germline V CDR1 and CDR2: SGHRS, YFSETQ. The CDR3 spans 12 residues. The germline V and J ends were trimmed by 4 bases and 9 bases, with 11 bases remaining between them. CDR3 in amino acids: CASSKKGGEQFF. The CDR3 DNA is TGCGCCAGCAGCAAAAAGGGGGGTGAGCAGTTCTTC.

The CDR3, as DNA: TGTGCCAGCAGTTACTCGATCGGGGATGGGCACGAGCAGTACTTC. Protein: CASSYSIGDGHEQYF. The rearrangement uses TRBV6-5 and TRBJ2-7, with D perhaps TRBD2 (5 bases). This CDR3 is built from 15 residues. The germline V gene has CDR1 MNHEY and CDR2 SVGAGI. V was trimmed by 0 bases and J by 5 bases, leaving 14 bases between them.

This clone has only a few counts. The chain combines TRBV29-1 with TRBJ2-7; 12 bases agree with TRBD1. This CDR3 is built from 13 residues. Unmatched junction bases numbered 3, after V lost 3 bases and J lost 6 bases. Per the germline V gene, CDR1 is SQVTM and CDR2 is ANQGSEA. The CDR3 nucleotides read TGCAGCGTTGAGGGACAGGGGGCGACCGAGCAGTACTTC. Its protein product is CSVEGQGATEQYF.

The rearrangement links TRBV9 to TRBJ1-2; 8 bases are shared with TRBD1. This CDR3 is 14 amino acids long. CDR1 and CDR2 (germline): SGDLS, YYNGEE. The V and J ends lost 3 bases and 8 bases, in that order; junction bases with no gene match: 9. Written as DNA, the CDR3 is TGTGCCAGCAGCGCGAGGGGACAGGCAAACGGCTACACCTTC. Its protein product is CASSARGQANGYTF.

The chain has TRBV5-1 and TRBJ2-3, with a tentative D call TRBD2 (6 bases). V dropped 4 bases and J dropped 4 bases, with 16 bases sitting between them. CDR3 length: 15 residues. Germline V gene lookup returns CDR1 SGHRS and CDR2 YFSETQ. CDR3 sequence (DNA): TGCGCCAGCAGCGGCGATATGGGACTTGCAGATACGCAGTATTTT. This gives the protein CASSGDMGLADTQYF.

This clone was seen more than once but under ten times. The chain links TRBV29-1 to TRBJ2-5; a weak D match, TRBD1 (5 bases). The length of the CDR3 is 12 residues. Deletions cut 3 bases from V and 3 bases from J, with 8 bases between. Germline lookup yields CDR1 SQVTM and CDR2 ANQGSEA. Here the CDR3 reads CSVDVGEETQYF. CDR3 DNA sequence: TGCAGCGTTGACGTAGGGGAAGAGACCCAGTACTTC.

The chain couples TRBV10-3 to TRBJ2-7; 7 nucleotides agree with TRBD2. Per germline, CDR1 ENHRY and CDR2 SYGVKD. CDR3 length equals 11 residues. The V segment lost 11 bases and the J segment 5 bases; nucleotides outside the gene matches: 6. CDR3 in DNA: TGTGCCGGTGGCGGGAGTAACGAGCAGTACTTC. Translation: CAGGGSNEQYF.

The rearrangement uses TRBV29-1 and TRBJ1-2; a weak D match, TRBD1 (5 bases). Germline CDR1 and CDR2: SQVTM and ANQGSEA. V was cut by 7 bases and J by 5 bases, with 17 bases left in between. The length of the CDR3 is 13 residues. The CDR3: CSGRYGGDYGYTF. The CDR3 coding sequence is TGCAGCGGCCGTTATGGAGGGGATTATGGCTACACCTTC. The whole variable domain, remainder taken from reference TRBV29-1 and TRBJ1-2, is SAVISQKPSRDICQRGTSLTIQCQVDSQVTMMFWYRQQPGQSLTLIATANQGSEATYESGFVIDKFPISRPNLTFSTLTVSNMSPEDSSIYLCSGRYGGDYGYTFGSGTRLTVV.

This clone was seen just once. The chain combines TRBV11-2 with TRBJ2-5; 11 nucleotides agree with TRBD2. The CDR3 is 15 residues long. Germline CDR1 reads SGHAT; CDR2 reads FQNNGV. With V trimmed by 1 base and J by 4 bases, 2 bases remained unmatched. CDR3 in amino acids: CASSLGGLAGETQYF. In nucleotides, the CDR3 is TGTGCCAGCAGCTTAGGAGGACTAGCGGGAGAGACCCAGTACTTC.

The table lists this clone with a few counts. The chain employs TRBV29-1 and TRBJ1-1, with D unresolved. Germline CDR1 reads SQVTM; CDR2 reads ANQGSEA. This CDR3 contains 10 residues. V lost 6 bases and J lost 5, with 7 bases in between. The CDR3 region has the DNA TGCAGCGTAGACTGGACTGAAGCTTTCTTT. Translated: CSVDWTEAFF. The variable domain in full, completed from reference TRBV29-1 and TRBJ1-1, reads SAVISQKPSRDICQRGTSLTIQCQVDSQVTMMFWYRQQPGQSLTLIATANQGSEATYESGFVIDKFPISRPNLTFSTLTVSNMSPEDSSIYLCSVDWTEAFFGQGTRLTVV.

In this sample, this clone turned up a few times. The V call is TRBV29-1, the J call TRBJ2-2; 9 bases are a match to TRBD1. The V and J ends lost 7 bases and 6 bases, in that order; junction bases with no gene match: 12. CDR1 and CDR2 (germline): SQVTM, ANQGSEA. The CDR3 runs to 15 residues. Here the CDR3 reads CSADGTGSLAGELFF. The CDR3 DNA reads as TGCAGCGCCGATGGGACAGGGTCGTTAGCCGGGGAGCTGTTTTTT.

This chain joins TRBV4-1 and TRBJ2-7; 7 bases fit TRBD1. Germline-derived CDR1 and CDR2 are MGHRA and YSYEKL. This CDR3 is 14 amino acids long. J gave up 0 bases and V 1 base, and 0 bases lay outside the gene matches. In DNA form, the CDR3 reads TGCGCCAGCAGCCAAGGGGACAGCTCCTACGAGCAGTACTTC. Its protein is CASSQGDSSYEQYF.

The gene calls are TRBV9 and TRBJ1-1; weak D call: TRBD1 (5 bases). V was pared by 0 bases and J by 1 base, with 7 bases between. CDR3 size: 14 residues. Germline loops: CDR1 SGDLS, CDR2 YYNGEE. The DNA of the CDR3 is TGTGCCAGCAGCGTAGAAGGGGAGAACACTGAAGCTTTCTTT. The encoded protein is CASSVEGENTEAFF.

This clone was observed a handful of times. The rearrangement joins TRBV18 to TRBJ2-2, with no clear D. V lost 3 bases, J lost 5 bases, and 13 bases lay in between. The CDR3 totals 15 residues. Germline V lookup: CDR1 KGHSH, CDR2 LQKENI. The chain's CDR3 is CASSPADDGTGELFF. The CDR3 coding sequence is TGTGCCAGCTCACCGGCAGACGACGGAACCGGGGAGCTGTTTTTT.

The V gene is TRBV29-1, the J gene TRBJ1-1, with a tentative D call TRBD1 (5 bases). Germline V CDR1 and CDR2: SQVTM, ANQGSEA. The CDR3 is 13 residues long. With 5 bases removed from V and 3 bases from J, the gap between germline ends came to 13 bases. The DNA for the CDR3 is TGCAGCGTTCCGACAGTGGTGGACACTGAAGCTTTCTTT. As protein: CSVPTVVDTEAFF.

The chain is built from TRBV27 and TRBJ2-3, with D possibly TRBD1 on 5 matching bases. From germline, CDR1 is MNHEY and CDR2 SMNVEV (reference sequence). This CDR3 contains 11 residues. The V and J ends lost 7 bases and 14 bases respectively, with 16 bases between them. CDR3 amino acids: CASIYANTGYF. CDR3 bases: TGTGCCAGCATATATGCAAACACAGGGTATTTT.

This chain links TRBV14 with TRBJ2-3, with D perhaps matching TRBD2 (6 bases). CDR1 and CDR2 (germline): SGHDN, FVKESK. Trimming cost V 4 bases and J 2 bases, with 13 bases left between them. This CDR3 region has 15 residues. The CDR3 spells CASSREDYSTDTQYF. The CDR3 coding sequence is TGTGCCAGCAGCCGAGAGGACTACTCCACAGATACGCAGTATTTT.

The J gene is TRBJ1-4, the V gene TRBV29-1; D is undetermined. Germline V CDR1 and CDR2: SQVTM, ANQGSEA. The CDR3 is 13 residues long. Trimming left V 3 bases short and J 6 bases short, with 11 bases between. In nucleotides, the CDR3 is TGCAGCGTTGAGGCTGATCGAGATGAAAAACTGTTTTTT. Its protein product is CSVEADRDEKLFF.

This clone was observed a few times. The chain is built from TRBV30 and TRBJ1-1; D ambiguous. The CDR3 runs to 10 residues. Trimming took off 6 bases at V and 6 bases at J, with 8 bases between the two ends. Germline loops: CDR1 GTSNPN, CDR2 SVGIG (reference sequence). CDR3 sequence: CACIPSEAFF. For the CDR3, the DNA is TGTGCCTGTATACCCTCTGAAGCTTTCTTT.

The table lists this clone with a few counts. V and J are TRBV7-9 and TRBJ1-1; 8 bases align to TRBD1. The germline V gene encodes CDR1 SEHNR and CDR2 FQNEAQ (reference sequence). This CDR3 region has 14 residues. V gave up 5 bases and J gave up 1 base; unmatched junction bases: 3. The CDR3 sequence is CASSGGTGNTEAFF. DNA for the CDR3: TGTGCCAGCAGCGGAGGGACAGGGAACACTGAAGCTTTCTTT.